These 3 T cell receptor beta chains came from one sample sequenced in a study of blood T cell repertoires in COVID-19 (TCRdb year 2020). The library relied on the immunoSEQ multiplex PCR assay. TCRdb retrieved this table from immuneACCESS and kept in-frame rearrangements only. Not all clones are present; in checked studies, unresolved V genes account for under half, and no reason is known for the remainder. This sample comprises a few hundred thousand clones, 90% of them detected only once. The ten largest clonotypes hold approximately 15% of the sample. Sequenced material: PBMCs or T cells enriched from blood (not recorded which). The receptors come from a man aged 30-40 years who had been exposed to COVID-19.

Regarding this clone: Being one base from a much bigger clone, this may be a read error. This sample includes further DNA sequences coding for the same CDR3. This sequence joins TRBV5-4 and TRBJ2-5; 8 nucleotides agree with TRBD2. The V segment lost 5 bases and the J segment 2 bases; nucleotides outside the gene matches: 5. Germline CDR1 SGHNT, CDR2 YYREEE (reference sequence). This CDR3 spans 14 amino acids. The CDR3 reads CASSPGLAQETQYF. CDR3 DNA sequence: TGTGCCAGCAGTCCCGGACTAGCTCAAGAGACCCAGTACTTC.

The chain joins TRBV27 to TRBJ1-1; no reliable D call. The CDR3 is 13 residues long. Germline V lookup: CDR1 MNHEY, CDR2 SMNVEV (reference sequence). V was clipped by 3 bases and J by 3 bases, with 8 bases between them. The CDR3 sequence: CASSFGADTEAFF. The DNA of the CDR3 is TGTGCCAGCAGTTTCGGCGCGGACACTGAAGCTTTCTTT.

This chain uses TRBV6-4 with TRBJ1-4; maybe TRBD1 (5 bases). This CDR3 is built from 13 residues. V was pared by 4 bases and J by 7 bases, with 10 bases between. Germline V gene sequence: CDR1 MRHNA, CDR2 SNTAGT. The chain's CDR3 is CASSGQRGEKLFF. The CDR3 DNA sequence: TGTGCCAGCAGTGGACAGAGAGGTGAAAAACTGTTTTTT.